The T cell receptor (beta chain) described here comes from a study of blood T cell repertoires in COVID-19. The CDR3 totals 15 residues. CDR1 is LNHDA and CDR2 is SQIVND in the germline V gene (reference sequence). V was trimmed by 6 bases and J by 11 bases, leaving 23 bases between them. The method was immunoSEQ multiplex PCR; TCRdb's version includes in-frame clones alone and lacks a portion of them. The repertoire holds 120,000 or so clones, more than 75% seen once, with about 2% in the top ten. The chain has TRBV19 and TRBJ1-5, with D perhaps matching TRBD1 (6 bases). The TCR sequence derives from a woman aged 45-65 years with acute or convalescent COVID-19. The specimen was peripheral blood. The chain's CDR3 is CASSPGQTSARAQHF. For the CDR3, the DNA is TGTGCCAGTAGCCCAGGACAGACATCAGCAAGAGCCCAGCATTTT.